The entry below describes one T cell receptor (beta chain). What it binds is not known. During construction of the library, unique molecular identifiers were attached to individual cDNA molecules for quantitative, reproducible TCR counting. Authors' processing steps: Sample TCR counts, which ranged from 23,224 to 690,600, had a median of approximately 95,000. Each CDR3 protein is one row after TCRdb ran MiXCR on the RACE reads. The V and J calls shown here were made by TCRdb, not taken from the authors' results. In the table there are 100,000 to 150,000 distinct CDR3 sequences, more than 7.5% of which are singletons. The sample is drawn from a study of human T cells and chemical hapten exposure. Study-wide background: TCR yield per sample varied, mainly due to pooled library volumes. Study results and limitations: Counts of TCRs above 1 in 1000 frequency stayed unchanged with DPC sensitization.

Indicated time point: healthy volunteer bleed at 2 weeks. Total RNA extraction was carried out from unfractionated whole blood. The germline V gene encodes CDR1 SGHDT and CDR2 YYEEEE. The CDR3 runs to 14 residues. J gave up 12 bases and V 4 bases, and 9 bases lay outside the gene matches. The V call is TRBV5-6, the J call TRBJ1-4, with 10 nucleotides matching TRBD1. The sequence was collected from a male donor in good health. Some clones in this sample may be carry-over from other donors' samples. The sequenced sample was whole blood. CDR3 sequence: CASSPGQGDTELFF. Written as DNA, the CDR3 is TGTGCCAGCAGCCCCGGACAGGGGGATACGGAACTGTTTTTT.